One sample yielded the 10 T cell receptor beta chains listed below, sequenced in a study of blood T cell repertoires in COVID-19. The data were produced by immunoSEQ multiplex PCR, yet TCRdb's version contains in-frame clones alone and is incomplete. The profile shows tens of thousands of clones, about 74% of them singletons. The sequencing sample was made of peripheral blood. The receptors stem from a woman over 75 with acute or convalescent COVID-19.

The chain recombines TRBV28 with TRBJ1-5; D remains ambiguous. This CDR3 comprises 11 residues. From germline, CDR1 is MDHEN and CDR2 SYDVKM. The V end lost 5 bases, the J end lost 7 bases, and 6 bases lay between the germline ends. CDR3 nucleotide sequence: TGTGCCAGCAGTCGCCGGCAGCCCCAGCATTTT. The encoded protein is CASSRRQPQHF.

The V gene is TRBV5-1, the J gene TRBJ2-2, with a tentative D call TRBD1 (6 bases). Germline values: CDR1 SGHRS, CDR2 YFSETQ. The CDR3 length is 15 residues. V shed 2 bases and J shed 4 bases, with 12 bases lying between them. CDR3 amino acids: CASSFQGRSTGELFF. The CDR3 nucleotides are TGCGCCAGCAGCTTCCAGGGGCGGAGCACCGGGGAGCTGTTTTTT.

The chain recombines TRBV27 with TRBJ2-3; no clear D. Germline-derived CDR1 and CDR2 are MNHEY and SMNVEV (reference sequence). The CDR3 loop spans 16 amino acids. V was pared by 5 bases and J by 2 bases, with 17 bases between. The CDR3 DNA reads TGTGCCAGCAGTATCGTTCGGCAGGAACACACAGATACGCAGTATTTT. Translation gives CASSIVRQEHTDTQYF.

V and J are TRBV7-6 and TRBJ2-5; 10 bases fit TRBD2. V lost 5 bases and J lost 5; bases outside the gene matches: 14. This CDR3 comprises 17 residues. Germline V gene sequence: CDR1 SGHVS, CDR2 FNYEAQ. The CDR3 here is CASSLQTVAGGGETQYF. The CDR3 DNA is TGTGCCAGCAGCCTACAAACGGTAGCGGGGGGCGGGGAGACCCAGTACTTC. Supplemented by reference TRBV7-6 and TRBJ2-5, the full variable domain reads GAGVSQSPRYKVTKRGQDVALRCDPISGHVSLYWYRQALGQGPEFLTYFNYEAQQDKSGLPNDRFSAERPEGSISTLTIQRTEQRDSAMYRCASSLQTVAGGGETQYFGPGTRLLVL.

This clone was seen a single time. V is TRBV24-1 and J is TRBJ2-1, with 11 bases that match TRBD2. The V gene end was trimmed by 4 bases and the J gene end by 5 bases; junction bases not matched to a gene: 12. The CDR3 totals 18 residues. Germline V CDR1 and CDR2: KGHDR, SFDVKD. The CDR3 DNA reads TGTGCCACCAGTGAGCGGGGCCTTAGCGGGGGGGTACACAATGAGCAGTTCTTC. The encoded protein is CATSERGLSGGVHNEQFF.

This clone was recorded once. The chain links TRBV7-2 to TRBJ1-6; tentatively, D is TRBD1 (5 bases). There are 17 residues in the CDR3. The V end lost 5 bases, the J end lost 0 bases, and 14 bases lay between the germline ends. CDR1 is SGHTA and CDR2 is FQGNSA in the germline V gene. The CDR3 here is CASSTGHRSSYNSPLHF. CDR3 coding DNA: TGTGCCAGCAGCACCGGACACCGAAGCTCCTATAATTCACCCCTCCACTTT.

V is TRBV7-2 and J is TRBJ1-1, with 10 bases that match TRBD1. CDR3 length equals 15 residues. Germline V gene data show CDR1 as SGHTA and CDR2 as FQGNSA. J was trimmed by 5 bases and V by 5 bases; bases with no gene match: 8. This CDR3 reads CASSTFGQGGTEAFF. CDR3 DNA sequence: TGTGCCAGCAGCACTTTCGGACAGGGGGGGACTGAAGCTTTCTTT.

In nucleotides, the CDR3 is TGTGCCAGCAGTTACCCAAAAGGGACTGTCTACGAGCAGTACTTC. Its protein is CASSYPKGTVYEQYF. The rearrangement joins TRBV6-6 to TRBJ2-7, with a possible D match to TRBD2 (6 bases). Looked up from germline, CDR1 is MNHNY and CDR2 is SVGAGI (reference sequence). The CDR3 consists of 15 residues. Trimming shortened V by 2 bases and J by 3 bases, and 14 bases separated the two germline ends.

This clone was seen a handful of times. The V and J genes are TRBV4-3 and TRBJ1-3; D is uncertain. Germline CDR1 and CDR2: LGHNA and YSLEER. The V end was cut by 0 bases, the J end by 2 bases, with 14 bases between. The CDR3 covers 17 residues. The CDR3 DNA sequence: TGCGCCAGCAGCCAAGATGTTTCGGGGTCGACTGGAAACACCATATATTTT. This gives the protein CASSQDVSGSTGNTIYF.

The chain combines TRBV6-6 with TRBJ1-5; D unclear. CDR3 length: 15 amino acids. Germline lookup yields CDR1 MNHNY and CDR2 SVGAGI (reference sequence). Trimming cost V 5 bases and J 3 bases, with 14 bases left between them. This CDR3 is CASSPMQMLNQPQHF. CDR3 bases: TGTGCCAGCAGTCCAATGCAGATGCTCAATCAGCCCCAGCATTTT.